The next 5 T cell receptor beta chains were all read from a single sample in a study of blood T cell repertoires in COVID-19 (dated by TCRdb to the early 2020s). The library was generated by the immunoSEQ multiplex PCR assay. As stored in TCRdb, this immuneACCESS dataset retains in-frame rearrangements with V and J assigned. A fraction of the clones does not appear; measured against another copy, unresolved V genes explain less than half of the discrepancy, and the remainder lacks a known reason. The sample has about 230,000 clones on record, around 78% of them singletons. The leading ten clones occupy roughly 2.7% of the sample. Sequencing input: peripheral blood. The receptors derive from a woman in her 70s with active or convalescent COVID-19.

The gene calls are TRBV2 and TRBJ2-3, with TRBD2 identical over 8 bases. The CDR3 runs 15 residues. V was pared by 5 bases and J by 7 bases, with 11 bases of the junction left unmatched. Germline lookup yields CDR1 SNHLY and CDR2 FYNNEI. The CDR3 coding sequence is TGTGCCAGCAGTCAGAGTGGGGGACTAGGGAATACGCAGTATTTT. Protein product: CASSQSGGLGNTQYF. Full variable domain (rest looked up from reference TRBV2 and TRBJ2-3): EPEVTQTPSHQVTQMGQEVILRCVPISNHLYFYWYRQILGQKVEFLVSFYNNEISEKSEIFDDQFSVERPDGSNFTLKIRSTKLEDSAMYFCASSQSGGLGNTQYFGPGTRLTVL.

V is TRBV24-1 and J is TRBJ2-2; 7 positions agree with TRBD2. The trim removed 2 bases at V and 5 bases at J, leaving 7 bases unmatched. The CDR3 totals 16 residues. The germline V gene has CDR1 KGHDR and CDR2 SFDVKD. In DNA, the CDR3 is TGTGCCACCAGTGATTCTCAGGTCGGGGGGACCGGGGAGCTGTTTTTT. Translating gives CATSDSQVGGTGELFF.

V and J are TRBV5-4 and TRBJ2-2, with 12 bases that match TRBD1. The germline gives CDR1 SGHNT, CDR2 YYREEE (reference sequence). The CDR3 loop spans 15 amino acids. V lost 4 bases and J lost 4; bases outside the gene matches: 2. The CDR3 DNA reads as TGTGCCAGCAGCCTGGGACAGGGGGCCACCGGGGAGCTGTTTTTT. Its translation: CASSLGQGATGELFF.

The V gene is TRBV4-1, the J gene TRBJ2-5; TRBD2 might be the D (5 bases). V was clipped by 1 base and J by 5 bases, with 17 bases between them. The CDR3 contains 16 residues. CDR1 MGHRA and CDR2 YSYEKL come from the germline V gene. The CDR3 protein is CASSQVEAQTGETQYF. CDR3 sequence (DNA): TGCGCCAGCAGCCAAGTGGAAGCTCAGACGGGGGAGACCCAGTACTTC.

The chain joins TRBV18 to TRBJ2-5; D not resolved. Trimming pared 0 bases from V and 4 bases from J, leaving 9 bases between. This CDR3 contains 14 residues. Germline loops: CDR1 KGHSH, CDR2 LQKENI. CDR3 region: CASSPPVVSETQYF. Here the CDR3 DNA reads TGTGCCAGCTCACCACCGGTAGTCTCAGAGACCCAGTACTTC. The full variable domain, its missing parts supplied by reference TRBV18 and TRBJ2-5, is NAGVMQNPRHLVRRRGQEARLRCSPMKGHSHVYWYRQLPEEGLKFMVYLQKENIIDESGMPKERFSAEFPKEGPSILRIQQVVRGDSAAYFCASSPPVVSETQYFGPGTRLLVL.